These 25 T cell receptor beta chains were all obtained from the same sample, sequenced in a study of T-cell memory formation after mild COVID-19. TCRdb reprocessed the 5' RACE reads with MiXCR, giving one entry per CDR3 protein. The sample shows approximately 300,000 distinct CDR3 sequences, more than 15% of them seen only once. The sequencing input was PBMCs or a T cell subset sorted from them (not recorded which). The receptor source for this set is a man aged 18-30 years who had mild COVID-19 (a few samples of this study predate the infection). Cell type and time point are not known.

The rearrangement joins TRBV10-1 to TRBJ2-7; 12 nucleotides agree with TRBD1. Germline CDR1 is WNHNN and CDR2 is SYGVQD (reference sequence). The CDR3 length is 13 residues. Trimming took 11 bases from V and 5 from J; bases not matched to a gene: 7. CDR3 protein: CAGNGTGGDEQYV. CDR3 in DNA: TGCGCCGGAAACGGGACAGGGGGCGACGAGCAGTACGTC.

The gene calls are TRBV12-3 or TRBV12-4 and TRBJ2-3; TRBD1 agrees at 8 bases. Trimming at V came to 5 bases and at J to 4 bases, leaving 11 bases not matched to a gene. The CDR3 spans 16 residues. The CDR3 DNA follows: TGTGCCAGCAGTGGGGCTACAGGGGGGTTTGCAGATACGCAGTATTTT. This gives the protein CASSGATGGFADTQYF.

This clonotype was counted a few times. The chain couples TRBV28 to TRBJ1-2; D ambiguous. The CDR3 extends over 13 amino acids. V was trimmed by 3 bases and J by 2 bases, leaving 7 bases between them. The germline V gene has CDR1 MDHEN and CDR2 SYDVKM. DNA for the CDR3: TGTGCCAGCAGTTTGCGGGAGAACTATGGCTACACCTTC. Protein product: CASSLRENYGYTF.

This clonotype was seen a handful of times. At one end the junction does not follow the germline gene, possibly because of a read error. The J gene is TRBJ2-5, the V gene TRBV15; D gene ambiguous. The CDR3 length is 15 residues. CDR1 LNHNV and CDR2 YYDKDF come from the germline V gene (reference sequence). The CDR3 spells CATSRDKRQAPFLNF. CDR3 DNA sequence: TGTGCCACCAGCAGAGATAAGAGGCAGGCCCCATTTCTGAACTTC. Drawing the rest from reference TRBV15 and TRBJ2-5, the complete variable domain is DAMVIQNPRYQVTQFGKPVTLSCSQTLNHNVMYWYQQKSSQAPKLLFHYYDKDFNNEADTPDNFQSRRPNTSFCFLDIRSPGLGDTAMYLCATSRDKRQAPFLNFGPGTRLLVL.

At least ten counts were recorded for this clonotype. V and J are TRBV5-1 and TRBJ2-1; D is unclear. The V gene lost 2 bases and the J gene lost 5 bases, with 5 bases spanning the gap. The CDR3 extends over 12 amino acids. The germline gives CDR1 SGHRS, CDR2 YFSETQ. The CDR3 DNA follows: TGCGCCAGCAGCTTCCAAGACAATGAGCAGTTCTTC. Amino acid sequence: CASSFQDNEQFF.

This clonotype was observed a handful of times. This CDR3 reads CASSLGGALETQYF. DNA of the CDR3: TGTGCCAGCAGCCTCGGGGGGGCGCTGGAGACCCAGTACTTC. This sequence joins TRBV7-6 and TRBJ2-5; 8 bases fit TRBD2. In germline, CDR1 is SGHVS, CDR2 FNYEAQ. The CDR3 contains 14 residues. With V trimmed by 5 bases and J by 5 bases, 7 bases remained unmatched. Full variable domain (missing parts from reference TRBV7-6 and TRBJ2-5): GAGVSQSPRYKVTKRGQDVALRCDPISGHVSLYWYRQALGQGPEFLTYFNYEAQQDKSGLPNDRFSAERPEGSISTLTIQRTEQRDSAMYRCASSLGGALETQYFGPGTRLLVL.

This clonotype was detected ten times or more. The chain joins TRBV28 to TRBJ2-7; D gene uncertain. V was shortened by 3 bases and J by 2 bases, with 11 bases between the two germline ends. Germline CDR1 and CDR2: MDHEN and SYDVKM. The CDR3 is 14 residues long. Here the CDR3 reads CASSLGSQTYEQYV. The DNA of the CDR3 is TGTGCCAGCAGTTTGGGCAGTCAAACCTACGAGCAGTACGTC.

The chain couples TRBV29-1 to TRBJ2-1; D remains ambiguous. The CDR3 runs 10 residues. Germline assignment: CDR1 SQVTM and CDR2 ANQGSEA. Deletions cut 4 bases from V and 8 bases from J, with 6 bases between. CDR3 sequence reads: CSVVADEQFF. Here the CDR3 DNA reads TGCAGCGTTGTTGCGGATGAGCAGTTCTTC.

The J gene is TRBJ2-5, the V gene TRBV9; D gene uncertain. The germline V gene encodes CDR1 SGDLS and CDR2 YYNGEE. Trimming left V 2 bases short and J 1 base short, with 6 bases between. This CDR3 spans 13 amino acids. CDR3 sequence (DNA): TGTGCCAGCAGCGTCAGAAGCCAAGAGACCCAGTACTTC. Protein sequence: CASSVRSQETQYF. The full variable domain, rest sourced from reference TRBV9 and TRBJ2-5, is DSGVTQTPKHLITATGQRVTLRCSPRSGDLSVYWYQQSLDQGLQFLIQYYNGEERAKGNILERFSAQQFPDLHSELNLSSLELGDSALYFCASSVRSQETQYFGPGTRLLVL.

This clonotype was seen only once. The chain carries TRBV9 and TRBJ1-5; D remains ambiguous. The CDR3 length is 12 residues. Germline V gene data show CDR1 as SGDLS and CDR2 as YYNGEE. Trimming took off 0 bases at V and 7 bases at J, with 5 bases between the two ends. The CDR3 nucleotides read TGTGCCAGCAGCGTAGCCTGGCAGCCCCAGCATTTT. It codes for CASSVAWQPQHF. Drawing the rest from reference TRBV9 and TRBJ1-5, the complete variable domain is DSGVTQTPKHLITATGQRVTLRCSPRSGDLSVYWYQQSLDQGLQFLIQYYNGEERAKGNILERFSAQQFPDLHSELNLSSLELGDSALYFCASSVAWQPQHFGDGTRLSIL.

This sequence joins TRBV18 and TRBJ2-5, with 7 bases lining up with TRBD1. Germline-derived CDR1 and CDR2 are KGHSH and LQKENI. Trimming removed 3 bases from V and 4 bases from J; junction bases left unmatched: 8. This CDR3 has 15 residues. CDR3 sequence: CASSPSRQGLETQYF. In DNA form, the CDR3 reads TGTGCCAGCTCACCTTCTCGACAGGGATTAGAGACCCAGTACTTC.

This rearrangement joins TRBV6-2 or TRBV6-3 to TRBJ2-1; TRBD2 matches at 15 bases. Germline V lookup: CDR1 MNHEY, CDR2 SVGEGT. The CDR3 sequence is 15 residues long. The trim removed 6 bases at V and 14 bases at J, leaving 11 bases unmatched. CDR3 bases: TGTGCCAGCAGGTCACCCGGGACTAGCGGGGGGTGGGAGTTCTTC. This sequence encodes CASRSPGTSGGWEFF.

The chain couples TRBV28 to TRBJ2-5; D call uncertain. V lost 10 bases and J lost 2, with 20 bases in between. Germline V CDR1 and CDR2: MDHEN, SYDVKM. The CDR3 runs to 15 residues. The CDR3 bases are TGTGCCACCTCCGGCGACGGATCCCTACAAGAGACCCAGTACTTC. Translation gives CATSGDGSLQETQYF.

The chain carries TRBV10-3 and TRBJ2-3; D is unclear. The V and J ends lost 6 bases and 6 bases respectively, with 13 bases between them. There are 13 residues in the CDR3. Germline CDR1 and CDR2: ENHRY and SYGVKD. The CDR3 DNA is TGTGCCATCAGACCGGGCCCCGAGGATACGCAGTATTTT. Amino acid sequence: CAIRPGPEDTQYF.

The CDR3 DNA sequence: TGTGCCACCTATGCGCAGGTTGATGAGCAGTTCTTC. This codes for CATYAQVDEQFF. V usage is TRBV6-5 and J usage is TRBJ2-1, with unresolved D. This CDR3 has 12 amino acids. Germline V gene sequence: CDR1 MNHEY, CDR2 SVGAGI. Trimming pared 10 bases from V and 8 bases from J, leaving 15 bases between.

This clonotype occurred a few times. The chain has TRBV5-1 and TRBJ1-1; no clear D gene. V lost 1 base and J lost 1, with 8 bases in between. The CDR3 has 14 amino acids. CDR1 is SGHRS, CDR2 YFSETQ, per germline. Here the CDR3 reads CASSLSAQNTEAFF. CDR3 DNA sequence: TGCGCCAGCAGCTTGTCAGCACAGAACACTGAAGCTTTCTTT.

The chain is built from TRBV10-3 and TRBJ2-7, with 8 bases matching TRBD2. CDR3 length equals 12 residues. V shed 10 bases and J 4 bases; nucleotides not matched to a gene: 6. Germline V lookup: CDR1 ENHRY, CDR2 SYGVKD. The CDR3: CATGPSGYEQYF. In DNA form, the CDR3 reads TGTGCCACGGGGCCTAGCGGGTACGAGCAGTACTTC.

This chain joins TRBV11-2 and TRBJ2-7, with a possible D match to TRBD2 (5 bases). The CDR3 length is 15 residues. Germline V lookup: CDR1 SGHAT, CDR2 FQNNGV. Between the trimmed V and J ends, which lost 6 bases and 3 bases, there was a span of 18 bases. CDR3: CASSSTGSGYYEQYF. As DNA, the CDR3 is TGTGCCAGCAGTTCAACCGGGTCGGGATACTACGAGCAGTACTTC.

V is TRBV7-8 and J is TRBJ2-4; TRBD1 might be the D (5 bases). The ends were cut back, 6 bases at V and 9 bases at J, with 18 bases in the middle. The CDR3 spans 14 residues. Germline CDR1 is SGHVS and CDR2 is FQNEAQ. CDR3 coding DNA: TGTGCCAGCAGTTTGGATAGGGGTGGGGTCATTCAGTACTTC. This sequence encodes CASSLDRGGVIQYF.

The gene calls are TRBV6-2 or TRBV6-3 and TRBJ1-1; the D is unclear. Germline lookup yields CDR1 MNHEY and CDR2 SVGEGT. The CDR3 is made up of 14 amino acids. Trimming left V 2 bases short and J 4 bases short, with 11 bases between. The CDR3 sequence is CASSYPGRGTEAFF. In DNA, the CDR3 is TGTGCCAGCAGTTACCCGGGCCGGGGCACTGAAGCTTTCTTT.

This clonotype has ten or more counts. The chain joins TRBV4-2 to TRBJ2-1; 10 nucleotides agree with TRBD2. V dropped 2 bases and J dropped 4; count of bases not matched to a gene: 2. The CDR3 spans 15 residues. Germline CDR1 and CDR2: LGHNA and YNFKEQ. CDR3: CASSQLLAGYNEQFF. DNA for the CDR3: TGTGCCAGCAGCCAATTACTAGCGGGGTACAATGAGCAGTTCTTC.

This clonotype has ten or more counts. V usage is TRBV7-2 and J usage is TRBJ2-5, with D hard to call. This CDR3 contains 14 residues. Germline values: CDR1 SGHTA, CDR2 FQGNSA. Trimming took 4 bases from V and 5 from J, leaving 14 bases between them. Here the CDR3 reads CASSSRRDGETQYF. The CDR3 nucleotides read TGTGCCAGCAGCTCACGTAGGGATGGGGAGACCCAGTACTTC.

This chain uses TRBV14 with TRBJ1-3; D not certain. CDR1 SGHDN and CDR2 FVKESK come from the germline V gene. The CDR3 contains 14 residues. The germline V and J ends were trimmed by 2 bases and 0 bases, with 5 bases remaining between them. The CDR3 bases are TGTGCCAGCAGCCAACAACCCTCTGGAAACACCATATATTTT. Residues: CASSQQPSGNTIYF.

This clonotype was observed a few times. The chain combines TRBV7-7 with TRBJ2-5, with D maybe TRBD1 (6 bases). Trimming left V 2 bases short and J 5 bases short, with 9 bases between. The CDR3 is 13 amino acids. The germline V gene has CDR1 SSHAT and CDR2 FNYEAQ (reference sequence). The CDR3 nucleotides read TGTGCCAGCAGCTTAAACAGGGTCGAGACCCAGTACTTC. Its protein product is CASSLNRVETQYF.

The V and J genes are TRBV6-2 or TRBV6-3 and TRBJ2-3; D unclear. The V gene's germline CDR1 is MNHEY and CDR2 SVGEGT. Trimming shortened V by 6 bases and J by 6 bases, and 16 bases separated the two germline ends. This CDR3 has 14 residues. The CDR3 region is CASRLGRILDTQYF. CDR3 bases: TGTGCCAGCAGGTTGGGCCGGATTCTCGATACGCAGTATTTT.